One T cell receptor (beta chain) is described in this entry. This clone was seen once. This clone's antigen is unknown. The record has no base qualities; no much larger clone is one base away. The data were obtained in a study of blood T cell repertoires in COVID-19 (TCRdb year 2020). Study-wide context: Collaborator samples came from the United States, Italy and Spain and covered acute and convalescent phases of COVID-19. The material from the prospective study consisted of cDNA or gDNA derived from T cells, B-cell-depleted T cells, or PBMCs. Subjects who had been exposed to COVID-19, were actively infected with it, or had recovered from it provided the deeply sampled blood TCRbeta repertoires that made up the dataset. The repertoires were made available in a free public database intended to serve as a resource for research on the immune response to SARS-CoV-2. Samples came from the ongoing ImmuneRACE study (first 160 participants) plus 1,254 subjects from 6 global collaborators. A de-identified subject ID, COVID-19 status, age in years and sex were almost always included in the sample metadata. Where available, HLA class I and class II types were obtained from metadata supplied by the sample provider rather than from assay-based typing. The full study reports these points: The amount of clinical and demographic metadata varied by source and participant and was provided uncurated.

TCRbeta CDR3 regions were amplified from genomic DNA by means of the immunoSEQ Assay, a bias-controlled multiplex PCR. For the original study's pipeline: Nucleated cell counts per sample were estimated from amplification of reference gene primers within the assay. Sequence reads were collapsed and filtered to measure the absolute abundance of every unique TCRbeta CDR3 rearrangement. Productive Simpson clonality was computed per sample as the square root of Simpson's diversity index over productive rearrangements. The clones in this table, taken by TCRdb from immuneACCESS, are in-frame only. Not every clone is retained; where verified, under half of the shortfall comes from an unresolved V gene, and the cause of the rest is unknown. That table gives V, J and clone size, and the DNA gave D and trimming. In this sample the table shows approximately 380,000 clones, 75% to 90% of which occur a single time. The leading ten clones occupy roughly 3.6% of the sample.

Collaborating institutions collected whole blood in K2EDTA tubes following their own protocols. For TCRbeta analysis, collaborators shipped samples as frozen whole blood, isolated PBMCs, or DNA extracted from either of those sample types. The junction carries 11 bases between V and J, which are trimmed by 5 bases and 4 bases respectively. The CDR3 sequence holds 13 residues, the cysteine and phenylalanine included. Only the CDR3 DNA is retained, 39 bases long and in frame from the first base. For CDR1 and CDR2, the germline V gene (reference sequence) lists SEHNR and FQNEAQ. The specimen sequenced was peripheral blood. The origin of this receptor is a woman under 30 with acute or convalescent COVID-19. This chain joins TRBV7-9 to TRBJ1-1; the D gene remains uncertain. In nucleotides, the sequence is TGTGCCAGCAGCATCCTAAAGAGCACTGAAGCTTTCTTT. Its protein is CASSILKSTEAFF. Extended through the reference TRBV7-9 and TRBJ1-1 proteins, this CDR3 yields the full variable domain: DTGVSQNPRHKITKRGQNVTFRCDPISEHNRLYWYRQTLGQGPEFLTYFQNEAQLEKSRLLSDRFSAERPKGSFSTLEIQRTEQGDSAMYLCASSILKSTEAFFGQGTRLTVV.